This is a list of T cell receptor beta chains from one sample in a study of identical twins. Using its own MiXCR run on the 5' RACE reads, TCRdb lists one record per CDR3 protein. This table holds over 250,000 distinct CDR3 sequences, roughly 9.8% found once. The sample also formed part of further work on yellow fever vaccine responses in identical twins.

The sequenced sample consisted of CD8+ T cells sorted from blood. These receptors all stem from a woman in her late teens or twenties in good health. Each CDR3 is given with its conserved first and last residue.

V gene,J gene,CDR3 protein
TRBV12-3/TRBV12-4,TRBJ2-3,CASSLRQGPDTQYF
TRBV9,TRBJ2-3,CASSEGVKDTQYF
TRBV28,TRBJ2-7,CASTEFDSYEQYF
TRBV24-1,TRBJ2-1,CATSERGSSYNEQFF
TRBV12-3/TRBV12-4,TRBJ2-4,CASSLGGGPDIQYF
TRBV4-3,TRBJ2-1,CASSQDTSNEQFF
TRBV7-8,TRBJ2-5,CASSLRVIETQYF
TRBV10-3,TRBJ2-3,CAISGRDRGPDTQYF
TRBV24-1,TRBJ2-5,CATTDSETQYF
TRBV30,TRBJ1-2,CAWSVGQLSGYTF
TRBV12-3/TRBV12-4,TRBJ1-5,CASSTRTGVQPQHF
TRBV13,TRBJ1-5,CASSSGGGGGVLRQPQHF
TRBV20-1,TRBJ2-3,CSARDLSAVAVDTQYF
TRBV5-1,TRBJ2-3,CASSTVAGESDTQYF
TRBV20-1,TRBJ1-6,CSARDLTYQINSPLHF
TRBV11-2,TRBJ2-3,CASSHTSDKGTDTQYF
TRBV20-1,TRBJ2-7,CSARNRDSFYEQYF